These 28 T cell receptor beta chains share one sample of origin, sequenced in a study of blood T cell repertoires in COVID-19. Libraries were prepared by immunoSEQ multiplex PCR; TCRdb keeps only in-frame clonotypes and omits some of them. This sample has nearly 350,000 clones, with around nine tenths found just once. The specimen sequenced was peripheral blood. These receptors originate from a woman aged 70-85 years with COVID-19, enrolled during active disease.

The table lists this clone with a few counts. The chain is built from TRBV6-5 and TRBJ1-4; D uncertain. This CDR3 region has 15 residues. In germline, CDR1 is MNHEY, CDR2 SVGAGI. V was pared by 2 bases and J by 6 bases, with 13 bases between. The CDR3 coding sequence is TGTGCCAGCAGTTACCGTGGTCAGTATCATGAAAAACTGTTTTTT. It encodes CASSYRGQYHEKLFF.

The gene calls are TRBV27 and TRBJ1-2; D unclear. Germline lookup yields CDR1 MNHEY and CDR2 SMNVEV (reference sequence). V was trimmed by 4 bases and J by 8 bases, leaving 23 bases between them. This CDR3 contains 16 residues. The CDR3 region is CASSSHYALEAGGYTF. CDR3 bases: TGTGCCAGCAGTTCCCACTACGCCCTAGAGGCTGGAGGCTACACCTTC.

The genes are TRBV5-1 and TRBJ1-3, with TRBD1 as a possible D gene (6 bases). Deletions cut 4 bases from V and 1 base from J, with 15 bases between. This CDR3 region has 16 residues. From germline, CDR1 is SGHRS and CDR2 YFSETQ. In DNA form, the CDR3 reads TGCGCCAGCAGCAGTACAGGGACGGGGTCTGGAAACACCATATATTTT. It is translated as CASSSTGTGSGNTIYF.

The chain combines TRBV21-1 with TRBJ1-5; TRBD1 reflects the table's D call only, with no check against the DNA. TRBV21-1 is an annotated pseudogene. The CDR3 loop spans 24 amino acids. DNA of the CDR3: TGTGCCAGCAGCAAAGAGGCTGAGTGGTTCAGGGACAGGGGAAATCTAACTCTTGATCAGCCCCAGCATTTT. This encodes CASSKEAEWFRDRGNLTLDQPQHF.

The V gene is TRBV7-2, the J gene TRBJ1-2; TRBD1 might be the D (6 bases). The germline V gene has CDR1 SGHTA and CDR2 FQGNSA. Trimming took off 3 bases at V and 3 bases at J, with 8 bases between the two ends. CDR3 size: 13 residues. CDR3 amino acids: CASSFRGHYGYTF. CDR3 nucleotide sequence: TGTGCCAGCAGCTTCAGGGGTCACTATGGCTACACCTTC.

The chain combines TRBV9 with TRBJ2-3; D unresolved. V was pared by 0 bases and J by 0 bases, with 8 bases between. Per the germline V gene, CDR1 is SGDLS and CDR2 is YYNGEE. This CDR3 contains 15 residues. The CDR3 nucleotides are TGTGCCAGCAGCGTAGGATATACTAGCACAGATACGCAGTATTTT. Its protein is CASSVGYTSTDTQYF.

The chain uses TRBV24-1 and TRBJ2-5; D perhaps matches TRBD1 (7 bases). V was trimmed by 4 bases and J by 9 bases, leaving 20 bases between them. This CDR3 spans 15 amino acids. CDR1 and CDR2 (germline): KGHDR, SFDVKD. DNA of the CDR3: TGTGCCACCAGTGACCCGGGACAGCCACCGGGGGCCCAGTACTTC. It translates to CATSDPGQPPGAQYF.

The rearrangement joins TRBV24-1 to TRBJ2-2, with 9 bases matching TRBD2. The V gene's germline CDR1 is KGHDR and CDR2 SFDVKD. CDR3 size: 18 residues. J gave up 0 bases and V 5 bases, and 9 bases lay outside the gene matches. The DNA for the CDR3 is TGTGCCACCAGTGGGTGGCGGGGGGGCTACTCGAACACCGGGGAGCTGTTTTTT. This encodes CATSGWRGGYSNTGELFF.

The V call is TRBV12-3 or TRBV12-4, the J call TRBJ2-1; D not resolved. The CDR3 is 12 residues long. Trimming removed 3 bases at V and 7 bases at J, with 7 bases between. The CDR3 nucleotides are TGTGCCAGCAGTTTGCGGTCTAATGAGCAGTTCTTC. The encoded protein is CASSLRSNEQFF.

V usage is TRBV24-1 and J usage is TRBJ1-5, with D unclear. Trimming stripped 3 bases from V and 1 base from J, with 12 bases between. There are 16 residues in the CDR3. Germline V lookup: CDR1 KGHDR, CDR2 SFDVKD. The CDR3 bases are TGTGCCACCAGTGATCCACGTGACGGGAGCAATCAGCCCCAGCATTTT. Amino acid sequence: CATSDPRDGSNQPQHF.

The genes are TRBV10-2 and TRBJ1-2, with D possibly matching TRBD1 (6 bases). Germline V gives CDR1 WSHSY, CDR2 SAAADI. V lost 6 bases and J lost 3, with 17 bases in between. CDR3 size: 15 residues. The CDR3 loop is CASRREQQGHYGYTF. The DNA of the CDR3 is TGCGCCAGCAGACGGGAACAACAGGGTCACTATGGCTACACCTTC.

This clone appeared a single time. This sequence joins TRBV6-6 and TRBJ1-6, with a tentative D call TRBD1 (5 bases). Germline values: CDR1 MNHNY, CDR2 SVGAGI (reference sequence). V was cut by 7 bases and J by 5 bases, with 9 bases left in between. The CDR3 length is 13 residues. The CDR3 nucleotides are TGTGCCAGCAAGGGCAGGGATAATTCACCCCTCCACTTT. Its protein product is CASKGRDNSPLHF.

This clone has just a few counts. The chain uses TRBV3-1 (or the pseudogene TRBV3-2) and TRBJ1-3, with D uncertain. With 6 bases removed from V and 4 bases from J, the gap between germline ends came to 10 bases. The CDR3 is made up of 13 amino acids. Per germline, CDR1 LGHDT and CDR2 YNNKEL (reference sequence). The CDR3 nucleotides read TGTGCCAGCAGTCGTAACAGAGGAAACACCATATATTTT. Encoded protein: CASSRNRGNTIYF.

Only one count was recorded for this clone. The chain has TRBV12-3 or TRBV12-4 and TRBJ2-1; the match to TRBD1 covers 8 bases. The CDR3 is made up of 12 amino acids. After removal of 10 bases from V and 5 bases from J, the junction contained 4 bases not matched to a gene. The CDR3 DNA follows: TGTGCCACCCGGGACAGGAACAATGAGCAGTTCTTC. The encoded protein is CATRDRNNEQFF.

The chain carries TRBV2 and TRBJ1-2, with D maybe TRBD1 (6 bases). Germline V gene sequence: CDR1 SNHLY, CDR2 FYNNEI. The CDR3 has 15 residues. Trimming pared 1 base from V and 2 bases from J, leaving 11 bases between. For the CDR3, the DNA is TGTGCCAGCAGTGAAGAAGGGGGAGGGAACTATGGCTACACCTTC. Translated, it gives CASSEEGGGNYGYTF.

V and J are TRBV3-1 (or the pseudogene TRBV3-2) and TRBJ1-6; no firm D call. V was trimmed by 0 bases and J by 0 bases, leaving 9 bases between them. Germline V gives CDR1 LGHDT, CDR2 YNNKEL (reference sequence). CDR3 size: 17 residues. CDR3 in DNA: TGTGCCAGCAGCCAAGATGTTGGGAGCTCCTATAATTCACCCCTCCACTTT. It is translated as CASSQDVGSSYNSPLHF.

This sequence joins TRBV12-3 or TRBV12-4 and TRBJ1-1, with D perhaps TRBD1 (5 bases). V was pared by 5 bases and J by 6 bases, with 13 bases between. The CDR3 totals 13 residues. This CDR3 reads CASSPREAAEAFF. CDR3 DNA sequence: TGTGCCAGCAGTCCCAGGGAGGCAGCTGAAGCTTTCTTT.

The rearrangement links TRBV2 to TRBJ1-5; no firm D call. Trimming pared 7 bases from V and 2 bases from J, leaving 9 bases between. CDR1 and CDR2 (germline): SNHLY, FYNNEI. CDR3 length: 13 residues. CDR3 DNA: TGTGCCAGCACGGCGGTACGCAATCAGCCCCAGCATTTT. It encodes CASTAVRNQPQHF. Filled out from reference TRBV2 and TRBJ1-5, the complete variable domain reads EPEVTQTPSHQVTQMGQEVILRCVPISNHLYFYWYRQILGQKVEFLVSFYNNEISEKSEIFDDQFSVERPDGSNFTLKIRSTKLEDSAMYFCASTAVRNQPQHFGDGTRLSIL.

This rearrangement joins TRBV9 to TRBJ2-6; no reliable D call. The length of the CDR3 is 15 residues. Trimming took off 3 bases at V and 0 bases at J, with 7 bases between the two ends. Germline V gene lookup returns CDR1 SGDLS and CDR2 YYNGEE. CDR3 sequence reads: CASSADTSGANVLTF. The CDR3 DNA reads as TGTGCCAGCAGCGCCGACACCTCTGGGGCCAACGTCCTGACTTTC.

The chain is built from TRBV19 and TRBJ1-2; 11 positions agree with TRBD1. J lost 4 bases, V lost 7 bases, and 14 bases had no gene match. Germline V gene lookup returns CDR1 LNHDA and CDR2 SQIVND (reference sequence). The CDR3 loop spans 17 amino acids. The CDR3 sequence: CASNPRTGGSTRYGYTF. The CDR3 nucleotides are TGTGCCAGTAACCCGAGGACAGGGGGCTCAACCCGCTATGGCTACACCTTC.

The chain couples TRBV5-4 to TRBJ1-2; weak D call: TRBD1 (6 bases). The CDR3 is made up of 18 amino acids. Germline CDR1 is SGHNT and CDR2 is YYREEE (reference sequence). Trimming left V 4 bases short and J 5 bases short, with 27 bases between. CDR3 coding DNA: TGTGCCAGCAGCCTAACTCCTTCACAGGGCTTTAGTGCTTATGGCTACACCTTC. This codes for CASSLTPSQGFSAYGYTF.

This clone is a singleton in its sample. The chain couples TRBV27 to TRBJ2-5; 9 nucleotides match TRBD2. CDR1 and CDR2 (germline): MNHEY, SMNVEV (reference sequence). This CDR3 has 15 residues. The V segment lost 5 bases and the J segment 0 bases; nucleotides outside the gene matches: 4. The CDR3 DNA sequence: TGTGCCAGCAGTATAGCGGGGGCCAACCAAGAGACCCAGTACTTC. Translated, it gives CASSIAGANQETQYF.

The chain recombines TRBV5-1 with TRBJ1-1; tentative D call: TRBD1 (5 bases). The CDR3 length is 15 residues. Germline V lookup: CDR1 SGHRS, CDR2 YFSETQ. V was cut by 0 bases and J by 4 bases, with 13 bases left in between. The CDR3 sequence is CASSLGGGASTEAFF. The CDR3 DNA sequence: TGCGCCAGCAGCTTGGGAGGAGGGGCGAGCACTGAAGCTTTCTTT.

The gene calls are TRBV28 and TRBJ2-5; 9 bases are a match to TRBD1. CDR1 MDHEN and CDR2 SYDVKM come from the germline V gene. The ends lost 6 bases at V and 5 bases at J; junction bases unmatched: 16. This CDR3 comprises 17 residues. The CDR3 is CASSPLPTGGTYETQYF. The CDR3 DNA reads as TGTGCCAGCAGCCCTCTCCCGACAGGGGGGACGTACGAGACCCAGTACTTC.

The CDR3 here is CASSDEGQGRYSNQPQHF. CDR3 coding DNA: TGTGCCAGCAGTGACGAGGGACAGGGCCGTTATAGCAATCAGCCCCAGCATTTT. This chain links TRBV6-1 with TRBJ1-5, with TRBD1 matching 9 bases. Germline values: CDR1 MNHNS, CDR2 SASEGT. V lost 3 bases and J lost 0; bases outside the gene matches: 9. The CDR3 sequence is 18 residues long.

The chain couples TRBV24-1 to TRBJ1-2; 9 nucleotides line up with TRBD1. CDR3 length: 13 residues. Unmatched junction bases numbered 2, after V lost 4 bases and J lost 6 bases. Germline loops: CDR1 KGHDR, CDR2 SFDVKD. CDR3 sequence (DNA): TGTGCCACCAGTGACGGACAGGGGAATGGCTACACCTTC. This translates into CATSDGQGNGYTF.

The chain is built from TRBV7-2 and TRBJ1-6; 7 bases fit TRBD1. V shed 6 bases and J 9 bases; nucleotides not matched to a gene: 11. The CDR3 runs to 15 residues. Germline V gene lookup returns CDR1 SGHTA and CDR2 FQGNSA. CDR3 amino acids: CASSTTDRSSSPLHF. As DNA, the CDR3 is TGTGCCAGCAGTACTACGGACAGGTCGAGTTCACCCCTCCACTTT.

The chain is built from TRBV4-2 and TRBJ1-5; 8 bases fit TRBD1. From germline, CDR1 is LGHNA and CDR2 YNFKEQ. The V gene end was trimmed by 4 bases and the J gene end by 3 bases; junction bases not matched to a gene: 5. There are 15 residues in the CDR3. Here the CDR3 DNA reads TGTGCCAGCAGCCGCGACAGGGGCCCCAATCAGCCCCAGCATTTT. Translated, it gives CASSRDRGPNQPQHF.